This TCR beta chain is from a study of T cell responses to AZD1222 COVID-19 vaccine. This clone was seen just once. What it recognizes is unknown. Samples with a second dose at about 4 or about 12 weeks were pooled together. Study outcomes and limitations: Once two AZD1222 doses were given, Spike-specific TCR breadth and depth went up. Dominant at 160-218 and 743-854, vaccine-associated CD4 TCRs also spanned spike. Donors were chiefly white British, with a greater number of females, and clonal diversity was perhaps underestimated.

Only in-frame clones appear in the TCRdb table, and some are missing; sequencing was by immunoSEQ multiplex PCR. The sample shows about 90,000 clones, around 87% of them seen only once. Between the trimmed V and J ends, which lost 1 base and 4 bases, there was a span of 13 bases. CDR3 length: 15 residues. From germline, CDR1 is KGHSH and CDR2 LQKENI. Sequenced here: peripheral blood, sampled 28 days after the second AZD1222 dose. The chain employs TRBV18 and TRBJ1-2; unclear D gene. This receptor was obtained from an adult who received the AZD1222 COVID-19 vaccine. CDR3 region: CASSPQDEQGYGYTF. Here the CDR3 DNA reads TGTGCCAGCTCACCACAGGACGAACAAGGCTATGGCTACACCTTC.